This T cell receptor (beta chain) was obtained from a study of blood T cells in healthy people across ages. A second roughly 7 to 12 cycle PCR used barcoded and J-beta primers. TCRdb reprocessed the 5' RACE reads with MiXCR, giving one entry per CDR3 protein. Of fewer than 950,000 distinct CDR3 sequences in the sample, approximately 55% were seen once. This clonotype showed up just once. The germline CDR1 and CDR2 sequences are GTSNPN and SVGIG (reference sequence). This CDR3 is built from 13 residues. The genes are TRBV30 and TRBJ2-5; D is uncertain. The better agreement between TRBJ2-7 and the DNA end casts doubt on the J call. The sequenced sample consisted of blood. The receptor's source is a man older than 75 in good health. The CDR3 sequence: CAWSTNGVYEQYF. In DNA form, the CDR3 reads TGTGCCTGGAGCACTAATGGGGTGTACGAGCAGTACTTC.